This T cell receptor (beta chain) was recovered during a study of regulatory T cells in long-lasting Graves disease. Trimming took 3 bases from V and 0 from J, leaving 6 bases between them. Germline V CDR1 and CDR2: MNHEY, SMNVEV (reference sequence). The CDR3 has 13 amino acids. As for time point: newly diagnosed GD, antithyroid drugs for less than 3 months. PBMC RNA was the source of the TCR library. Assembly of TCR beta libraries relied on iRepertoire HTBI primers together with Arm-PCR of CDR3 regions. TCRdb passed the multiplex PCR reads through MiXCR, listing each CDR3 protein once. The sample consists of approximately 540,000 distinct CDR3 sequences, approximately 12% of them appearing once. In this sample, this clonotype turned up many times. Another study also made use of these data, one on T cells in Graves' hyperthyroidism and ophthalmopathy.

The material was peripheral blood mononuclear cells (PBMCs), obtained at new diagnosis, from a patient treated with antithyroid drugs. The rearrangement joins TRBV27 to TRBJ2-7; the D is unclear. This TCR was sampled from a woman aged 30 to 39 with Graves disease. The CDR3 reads CASSFGISYEQYF. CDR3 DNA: TGTGCCAGCAGTTTTGGCATCTCCTACGAGCAGTACTTC.